The sequence of this T cell receptor (beta chain) was determined in a study of siplizumab effects on memory and regulatory T cells. In regard to this clone: The antigen is undetermined.

Study conclusions and caveats: The suppressive capacity of proliferating Tregs from siplizumab cultures remained unconfirmed.

Profiling relied on immunoSEQ multiplex PCR, and the TCRdb table lists in-frame clones only, not all of them. Among approximately 94,000 clones listed, roughly 95% were seen once. This CDR3 spans 16 amino acids. Germline V CDR1 and CDR2: SGHAT, FQNNGV. V gave up 2 bases and J gave up 2 bases, with 14 bases separating them. The sequence was collected from a human donor in good health. The sample consisted of naive CD4+ T cells sorted from blood. The chain is built from TRBV11-2 and TRBJ2-3; no reliable D call. The CDR3 loop is CASSLISGRFTDTQYF. The CDR3 region has the DNA TGTGCCAGCAGCTTAATTTCAGGACGGTTCACAGATACGCAGTATTTT.